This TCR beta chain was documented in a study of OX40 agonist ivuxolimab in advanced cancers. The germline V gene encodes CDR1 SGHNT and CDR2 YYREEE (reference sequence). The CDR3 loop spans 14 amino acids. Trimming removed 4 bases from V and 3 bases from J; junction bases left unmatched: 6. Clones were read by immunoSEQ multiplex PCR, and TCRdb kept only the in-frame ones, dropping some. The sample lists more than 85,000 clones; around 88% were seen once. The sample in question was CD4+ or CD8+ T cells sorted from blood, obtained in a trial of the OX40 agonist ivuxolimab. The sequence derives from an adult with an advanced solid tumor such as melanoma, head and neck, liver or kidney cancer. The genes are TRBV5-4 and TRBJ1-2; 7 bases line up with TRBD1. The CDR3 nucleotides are TGTGCCAGCAGCCCGACAGGGTCCGACTATGGCTACACCTTC. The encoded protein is CASSPTGSDYGYTF. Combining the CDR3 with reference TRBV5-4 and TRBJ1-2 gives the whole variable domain ETGVTQSPTHLIKTRGQQVTLRCSSQSGHNTVSWYQQALGQGPQFIFQYYREEENGRGNFPPRFSGLQFPNYSSELNVNALELDDSALYLCASSPTGSDYGYTFGSGTRLTVV.